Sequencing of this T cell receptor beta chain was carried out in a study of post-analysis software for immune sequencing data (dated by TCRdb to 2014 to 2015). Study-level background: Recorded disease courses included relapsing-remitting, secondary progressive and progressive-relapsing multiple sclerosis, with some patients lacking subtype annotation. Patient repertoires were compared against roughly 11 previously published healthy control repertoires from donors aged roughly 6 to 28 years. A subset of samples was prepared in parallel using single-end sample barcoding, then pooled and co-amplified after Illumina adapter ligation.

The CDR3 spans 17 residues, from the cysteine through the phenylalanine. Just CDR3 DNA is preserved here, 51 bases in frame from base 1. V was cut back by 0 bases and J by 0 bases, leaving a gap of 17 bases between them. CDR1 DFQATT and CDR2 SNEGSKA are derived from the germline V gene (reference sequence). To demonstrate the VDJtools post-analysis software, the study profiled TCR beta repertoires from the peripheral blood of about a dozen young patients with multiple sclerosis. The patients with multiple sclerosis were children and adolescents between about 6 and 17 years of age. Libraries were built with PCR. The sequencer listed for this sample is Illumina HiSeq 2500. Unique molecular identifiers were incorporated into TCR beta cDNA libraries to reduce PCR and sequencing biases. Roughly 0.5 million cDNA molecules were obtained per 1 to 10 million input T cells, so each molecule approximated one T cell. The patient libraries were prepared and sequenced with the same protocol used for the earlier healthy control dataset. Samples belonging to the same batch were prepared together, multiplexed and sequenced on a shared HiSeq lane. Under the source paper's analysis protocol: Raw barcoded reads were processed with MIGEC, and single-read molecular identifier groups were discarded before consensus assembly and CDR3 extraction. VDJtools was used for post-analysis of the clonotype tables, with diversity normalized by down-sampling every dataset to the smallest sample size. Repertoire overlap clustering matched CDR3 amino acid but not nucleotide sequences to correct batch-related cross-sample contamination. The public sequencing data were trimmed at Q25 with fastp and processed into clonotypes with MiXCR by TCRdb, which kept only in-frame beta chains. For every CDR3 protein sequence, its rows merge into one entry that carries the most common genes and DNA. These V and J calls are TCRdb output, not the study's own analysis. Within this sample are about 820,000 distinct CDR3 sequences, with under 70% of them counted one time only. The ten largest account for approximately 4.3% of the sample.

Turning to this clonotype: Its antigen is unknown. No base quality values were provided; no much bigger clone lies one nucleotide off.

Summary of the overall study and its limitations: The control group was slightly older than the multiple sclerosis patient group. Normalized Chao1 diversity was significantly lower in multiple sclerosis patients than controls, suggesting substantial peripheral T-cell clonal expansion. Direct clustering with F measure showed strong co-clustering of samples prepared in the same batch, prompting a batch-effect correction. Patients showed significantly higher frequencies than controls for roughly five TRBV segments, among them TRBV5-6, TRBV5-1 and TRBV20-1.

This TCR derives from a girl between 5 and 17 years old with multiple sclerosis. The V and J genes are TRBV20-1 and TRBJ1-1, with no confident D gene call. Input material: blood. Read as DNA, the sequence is TGCAGTGCTAGAGATCTTTTCGGCGGGCAGCTGAACACTGAAGCTTTCTTT. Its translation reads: CSARDLFGGQLNTEAFF.